Below are 11 T cell receptor beta chains sequenced from a single sample in a study of T cell responses to AZD1222 COVID-19 vaccine. Generated by immunoSEQ multiplex PCR, the TCRdb table keeps only in-frame clones and is missing some. The table lists more than 150,000 clones, 85% to 95% of them singletons. The sequencing here drew on peripheral blood, taken on day 0 of AZD1222 vaccination. Receptors were obtained from an adult in good health.

This chain uses TRBV5-4 with TRBJ2-3; 8 nucleotides match TRBD2. This CDR3 region has 17 residues. From germline, CDR1 is SGHNT and CDR2 YYREEE (reference sequence). The V gene end was trimmed by 3 bases and the J gene end by 2 bases; junction bases not matched to a gene: 11. The CDR3 bases are TGTGCCAGCAGCTGGGAAGGTGGTAGCGGGGCCACAGATACGCAGTATTTT. Its protein product is CASSWEGGSGATDTQYF.

The chain has TRBV6-2 or TRBV6-3 and TRBJ2-2; D unresolved. The V gene lost 0 bases and the J gene lost 2 bases, with 4 bases spanning the gap. The CDR3 spans 14 residues. Germline V gene lookup returns CDR1 MNHEY and CDR2 SVGEGT. CDR3 DNA sequence: TGTGCCAGCAGTTACTCTATTAACACCGGGGAGCTGTTTTTT. Encoded protein: CASSYSINTGELFF.

The V call is TRBV5-6, the J call TRBJ1-5; D is possibly TRBD1 (5 bases). This CDR3 comprises 17 residues. Looked up from germline, CDR1 is SGHDT and CDR2 is YYEEEE. V lost 1 base and J 2 bases, leaving 16 bases between the germline ends. This chain's CDR3 is CASSLYHRMGGNQPQHF. CDR3 coding DNA: TGTGCCAGCAGCTTGTATCACAGGATGGGCGGCAATCAGCCCCAGCATTTT.

In the case of this clone: One end of the junction varies from germline; a read error may be responsible. V is TRBV6-5 and J is TRBJ1-1, with D unclear. CDR3 length: 13 residues. The germline gives CDR1 MNHEY, CDR2 SVGAGI. CDR3 sequence: CASSSPPDERTAW. The CDR3 region has the DNA TGTGCCAGCAGCTCTCCCCCCGACGAGCGAACCGCCTGG.

The chain couples TRBV5-6 to TRBJ1-2; D is unresolved. Deletions cut 0 bases from V and 4 bases from J, with 4 bases between. The germline V gene has CDR1 SGHDT and CDR2 YYEEEE. This CDR3 has 12 residues. CDR3 amino acids: CASSLEGYGYTF. DNA of the CDR3: TGTGCCAGCAGCTTGGAGGGCTATGGCTACACCTTC.

The chain employs TRBV5-4 and TRBJ2-2, with 7 bases that match TRBD1. From germline, CDR1 is SGHNT and CDR2 YYREEE (reference sequence). With V trimmed by 0 bases and J by 2 bases, 10 bases remained unmatched. The CDR3 runs 18 residues. CDR3 residues: CASSLVRQGQYNTGELFF. Here the CDR3 DNA reads TGTGCCAGCAGCTTGGTGCGACAGGGACAGTACAACACCGGGGAGCTGTTTTTT.

CDR3 DNA: TGTGCCAGCTCGGGAACAGCCCACATGAACACTGAAGCTTTCTTT. Protein: CASSGTAHMNTEAFF. This sequence joins TRBV6-5 and TRBJ1-1; D remains ambiguous. Germline V gene lookup returns CDR1 MNHEY and CDR2 SVGAGI. The length of the CDR3 is 15 residues. The ends were cut back, 8 bases at V and 0 bases at J, with 16 bases in the middle.

The rearrangement links TRBV3-1 (or the pseudogene TRBV3-2) to TRBJ1-1, with D tentatively TRBD1 (5 bases). The germline CDR1 and CDR2 sequences are LGHDT and YNNKEL (reference sequence). V dropped 1 base and J dropped 10 bases, with 13 bases sitting between them. This CDR3 is built from 13 residues. The CDR3 DNA reads as TGTGCCAGCAGCCAAGTGGGGCACGCGGGAGCTTTCTTT. This sequence encodes CASSQVGHAGAFF.

The chain employs TRBV6-5 and TRBJ2-2; possible D gene TRBD2, 5 bases. V was cut by 6 bases and J by 3 bases, with 14 bases left in between. Germline CDR1 is MNHEY and CDR2 is SVGAGI. There are 15 residues in the CDR3. The CDR3 nucleotides are TGTGCCAGCAGCCGCACACCCGGGGACACCGGGGAGCTGTTTTTT. Translating it yields CASSRTPGDTGELFF.

The chain joins TRBV29-1 to TRBJ1-1; no clear D gene. CDR3 length: 13 amino acids. V dropped 7 bases and J dropped 3 bases, with 15 bases sitting between them. From germline, CDR1 is SQVTM and CDR2 ANQGSEA. The CDR3 coding sequence is TGCAGCGCTTGGCGGGCGTTGGACACTGAAGCTTTCTTT. Translation: CSAWRALDTEAFF.

The chain combines TRBV7-9 with TRBJ1-2, with 7 nucleotides matching TRBD1. The CDR3 length is 15 residues. Germline V CDR1 and CDR2: SEHNR, FQNEAQ (reference sequence). V lost 3 bases, J lost 8 bases, and 12 bases stayed unmatched. The CDR3 is CASSFNDRAQWGYTF. In nucleotides, the CDR3 is TGTGCCAGCAGCTTCAACGACAGGGCCCAGTGGGGCTACACCTTC.